These T cell receptor beta chains were read from a single sample in a study of control samples from healthy donors and cancer patients. Produced via immunoSEQ multiplex PCR; TCRdb's table is partial and in-frame only. The table lists around 79,000 clones, more than 85% of them singletons. The sample consisted of PBMCs. These receptors originate from a middle-aged woman with lung cancer. The conserved cysteine and the conserved F or W are not part of the CDR3 here.

v_call	j_call	cdr3_aa
TRBV11-2	TRBJ1-1	ASSHLTGYQSGYTEAF
TRBV6-5	TRBJ1-1	ASRRPGQGAEAF
TRBV4-1	TRBJ1-1	ASSHVLHLGVPMNTEAF
TRBV11-2	TRBJ1-6	ASSLDKHSLNSPLH
TRBV5-4	TRBJ2-4	ASSLIGEDIQY
TRBV7-2	TRBJ2-2	ASSLIPRNTGELF
TRBV5-1	TRBJ1-4	ASSLSHGEKLF
TRBV19	TRBJ1-1	ASSIGQAATEAF
TRBV5-1	TRBJ2-3	ASSWFSGDSTDTQY
TRBV6-1	TRBJ2-3	ASSAPAGASTDTQY
TRBV12-3/TRBV12-4	TRBJ2-1	ASTAPFYNEQF
TRBV6-5	TRBJ2-7	ASSYSQSGRGEQY
TRBV18	TRBJ2-3	ASSPTVTSTDTQY
TRBV2	TRBJ1-2	ASSVEISYGYT
TRBV11-2	TRBJ2-7	ASSSPGGLFPTYEQY
TRBV4-1	TRBJ1-5	ASSQEGVDSNQPQH
TRBV7-7	TRBJ2-1	ASSLFSGGESSYNEQF
TRBV5-1	TRBJ2-5	ASSTRTSGVLQETQY
TRBV30	TRBJ1-2	AWIRTGGGGYGYT
TRBV3-1/TRBV3-2	TRBJ2-1	ASSQGGSGGGYNEQF
TRBV3-1/TRBV3-2	TRBJ1-2	ASSQITNYGYT
TRBV2	TRBJ1-2	ASSGVSGPSYGYT
TRBV7-6	TRBJ2-1	ASSLAREREQF
TRBV18	TRBJ1-1	ASLQTGGNTEAF
TRBV20-1	TRBJ1-5	SAGIGPQH
TRBV11-3	TRBJ2-2	ASSPRDYGLGNTGELF
TRBV2	TRBJ2-3	ALERESADTQY
TRBV27	TRBJ1-5	ASSLRQGGNQPQH
TRBV5-5	TRBJ1-1	ASSLIGGSNTEAF
TRBV15	TRBJ2-7	ATSKRQGTYEQY
TRBV3-1/TRBV3-2	TRBJ1-3	ASSQRQGAGNTIY
TRBV5-1	TRBJ1-5	ASSLTGGNQPQH
TRBV4-1	TRBJ2-7	ASSQDMGQANFYEQY
TRBV30	TRBJ1-5	AWSGGQGSQPQH
TRBV14	TRBJ2-5	ASSQGDWKQETQY
TRBV5-1	TRBJ1-6	ASSSAAGGSNSPLH
TRBV5-1	TRBJ1-1	ASSRLPRQGYTEAF
TRBV5-1	TRBJ1-2	ASSPGRSNYGYT
TRBV2	TRBJ2-5	ASRAGTLGETQY
TRBV28	TRBJ1-1	ASSLDMNTEAF
TRBV27	TRBJ1-1	ASSLDFKGSNTEAF
TRBV28	TRBJ1-5	ATEDRDNQPQH
TRBV7-2	TRBJ1-2	ASSSSQRGYT
TRBV18	TRBJ1-1	ASSSEFNTEAF
TRBV4-1	TRBJ1-2	ASSQVGGGRGYT
TRBV4-2	TRBJ1-1	ASSLRSRNTEAF
TRBV27	TRBJ1-5	ASSNLAGYAGNQPQH
TRBV20-1	TRBJ1-4	SASFGATTEKLF
TRBV6-5	TRBJ1-1	ASSSEGHTEAF
TRBV18	TRBJ2-1	ASSLNQLQSYNEQF
TRBV29-1	TRBJ2-2	SVELTGTNTGELF
TRBV30	TRBJ2-1	AWKRLGSGSYNEQF
TRBV30	TRBJ1-2	AWSVGGHSRYGYT
TRBV28	TRBJ2-2	ASSPVGTGIPGELF
TRBV10-3	TRBJ2-5	AISDPPRAETQY